This passage covers 25 T cell receptor beta chains from one sample sequenced in a study of blood T cells in healthy people across ages. Together with a sample-barcoded 5' primer, a J-beta primer mix was included in a second PCR lasting about 6 to 12 cycles. TCRdb recomputed calls from the 5' RACE reads with MiXCR, one row per CDR3 protein. Of more than 800,000 distinct CDR3 sequences in the sample, 29% were seen once. Sequenced input: blood. The origin of the receptors is a woman aged 80 or older in good health.

In this sample, this clonotype turned up many times. The chain links TRBV6-6 to TRBJ2-1; 7 nucleotides line up with TRBD2. CDR1 and CDR2 from the germline V gene are MNHNY and SVGAGI (reference sequence). The CDR3 is 15 amino acids. J lost 0 bases, V lost 5 bases, and 4 bases had no gene match. This CDR3 is CASSRTSSSYNEQFF. The DNA of the CDR3 is TGTGCCAGCAGTCGGACTAGTAGCTCCTACAATGAGCAGTTCTTC.

The chain is built from TRBV7-9 and TRBJ1-6; TRBD1 is a possible D gene (5 bases). Germline V gene lookup returns CDR1 SEHNR and CDR2 FQNEAQ (reference sequence). The CDR3 spans 14 residues. The V gene lost 5 bases and the J gene lost 12 bases, with 17 bases spanning the gap. The CDR3 nucleotides read TGTGCCAGCAGCCCGGACATTACACGATTACCCCTCCACTTT. It encodes CASSPDITRLPLHF.

The V call is TRBV20-1, the J call TRBJ1-2; D gene uncertain. This CDR3 contains 12 residues. Germline V gene data show CDR1 as DFQATT and CDR2 as SNEGSKA (reference sequence). Trimming stripped 7 bases from V and 7 bases from J, with 16 bases between. The CDR3 region has the DNA TGCAGTGTCCCGGACGAGGGAACTGGCTACACCTTC. Protein product: CSVPDEGTGYTF.

The chain recombines TRBV7-2 with TRBJ2-2; D possibly corresponds to TRBD2 (5 bases). Trimming removed 0 bases from V and 1 base from J, with 9 bases in between. Per the germline V gene, CDR1 is SGHTA and CDR2 is FQGNSA. This CDR3 region has 16 residues. CDR3 nucleotides: TGTGCCAGCAGCTTAGCGTCTGCGGGGAACACCGGGGAGCTGTTTTTT. It is translated as CASSLASAGNTGELFF.

This clonotype was picked up a small number of times. V gene TRBV5-5 combines with J gene TRBJ1-1; TRBD1 matches at 10 bases. CDR1 and CDR2 (germline): SGHKS, YYEKEE (reference sequence). The CDR3 covers 15 residues. V was clipped by 4 bases and J by 4 bases; unmatched bases: 7. CDR3 sequence: CASSPWDRGVTEAFF. The CDR3 coding sequence is TGTGCCAGCAGCCCTTGGGACAGGGGAGTCACTGAAGCTTTCTTT. Full variable domain (outside the CDR3, taken from reference TRBV5-5 and TRBJ1-1): DAGVTQSPTHLIKTRGQQVTLRCSPISGHKSVSWYQQVLGQGPQFIFQYYEKEERGRGNFPDRFSARQFPNYSSELNVNALLLGDSALYLCASSPWDRGVTEAFFGQGTRLTVV.

The chain recombines TRBV29-1 with TRBJ2-3, with D possibly being TRBD2 (5 bases). V dropped 4 bases and J dropped 3 bases, with 11 bases sitting between them. The CDR3 is 13 residues long. CDR1 and CDR2 from the germline V gene are SQVTM and ANQGSEA. DNA for the CDR3: TGCAGCGTTGGAAGACTATTGACAGATACGCAGTATTTT. Protein product: CSVGRLLTDTQYF.

This clonotype has more than one count but fewer than ten. J is TRBJ1-1 and V is TRBV12-3 or TRBV12-4; D gene unclear. With 6 bases removed from V and 4 bases from J, the gap between germline ends came to 12 bases. This CDR3 spans 13 amino acids. The CDR3 loop is CASSLIWGTEAFF. DNA of the CDR3: TGTGCCAGCAGCCTGATTTGGGGCACTGAAGCTTTCTTT.

About this clonotype: A much larger clone lies a single base off, so this may be a read error. The chain has TRBV12-3 or TRBV12-4 and TRBJ2-5; no definite D call. CDR3 length: 14 amino acids. V lost 6 bases and J lost 1, with 12 bases in between. CDR3 nucleotides: TGTGCCAGCAGGTTCGGGCAGATCCAAGAGACCCAGTACTTC. This codes for CASRFGQIQETQYF.

The V call is TRBV3-1, the J call TRBJ1-1; tentative D call: TRBD1 (6 bases). This CDR3 comprises 14 residues. The germline V and J ends were trimmed by 7 bases and 1 base, with 13 bases remaining between them. In germline, CDR1 is LGHDT, CDR2 YNNKEL (reference sequence). CDR3 region: CASTVSDRNTEAFF. The DNA for the CDR3 is TGTGCCAGCACCGTCTCGGACAGGAACACTGAAGCTTTCTTT.

This clonotype appeared many times. The chain links TRBV5-1 to TRBJ2-1, with 12 positions matching TRBD2. Germline V gene data show CDR1 as SGHRS and CDR2 as YFSETQ. V lost 4 bases, J lost 0 bases, and 5 bases stayed unmatched. CDR3 size: 17 residues. DNA for the CDR3: TGCGCCAGCAGCGGGCTGACTAGCGGGAGCTCCTACAATGAGCAGTTCTTC. Protein product: CASSGLTSGSSYNEQFF.

This clonotype was observed many times. The chain is built from TRBV20-1 and TRBJ2-7, with 9 positions matching TRBD1. The CDR3 is made up of 14 amino acids. The V gene end was trimmed by 6 bases and the J gene end by 4 bases; junction bases not matched to a gene: 10. CDR1 is DFQATT and CDR2 is SNEGSKA in the germline V gene (reference sequence). Here the CDR3 reads CSALSDRGSYEQYF. CDR3 coding DNA: TGCAGTGCACTATCCGACAGGGGGTCGTACGAGCAGTACTTC.

This clonotype has just a few counts. A much larger clone lies a single base off, so this may be a read error. The rearrangement joins TRBV6-5 to TRBJ2-2; 9 bases map to TRBD1. The CDR3 sequence is 15 residues long. Per the germline V gene, CDR1 is MNHEY and CDR2 is SVGAGI. The CDR3 protein is CASGRQGDSTGERFF. The CDR3 region has the DNA TGTGCCAGCGGACGACAGGGGGATAGCACCGGGGAGCGGTTTTTT.

V is TRBV20-1 and J is TRBJ1-1; D is ambiguous. This CDR3 contains 14 residues. CDR1 and CDR2 (germline): DFQATT, SNEGSKA (reference sequence). Trimming left V 3 bases short and J 0 bases short, with 11 bases between. CDR3 protein: CSASSGFMNTEAFF. CDR3 coding DNA: TGCAGTGCTAGCAGCGGGTTTATGAACACTGAAGCTTTCTTT.

The genes are TRBV10-3 and TRBJ2-5; D is unresolved. Trimming left V 0 bases short and J 1 base short, with 6 bases between. This CDR3 region has 14 residues. Looked up from germline, CDR1 is ENHRY and CDR2 is SYGVKD. The CDR3 spells CAISESKVQETQYF. CDR3 DNA: TGTGCCATCAGTGAGTCAAAGGTCCAAGAGACCCAGTACTTC.

This clonotype was recorded at least ten times. V gene TRBV12-3 or TRBV12-4 combines with J gene TRBJ2-6; D gene unclear. Trimming shortened V by 5 bases and J by 5 bases, and 10 bases separated the two germline ends. The CDR3 is 14 amino acids. Here the CDR3 reads CASSPLLWANVLTF. CDR3 coding DNA: TGTGCCAGCAGTCCCCTTTTGTGGGCCAACGTCCTGACTTTC.

This clonotype was counted only a few times. This chain uses TRBV7-9 with TRBJ2-5, with TRBD1 matching 9 bases. Germline CDR1 is SEHNR and CDR2 is FQNEAQ (reference sequence). The CDR3 runs to 14 residues. The V segment lost 7 bases and the J segment 5 bases; nucleotides outside the gene matches: 8. The CDR3 DNA follows: TGTGCCAGCAACCCCGGACAGGGGCGGGAGACCCAGTACTTC. It translates to CASNPGQGRETQYF.

The table lists this clonotype with a few counts. This may arise from a read error, as a much more abundant clone is one base away. The chain links TRBV7-2 to TRBJ1-4; perhaps TRBD1 as D (5 bases). The CDR3 runs 14 residues. Germline V lookup: CDR1 SGHTA, CDR2 FQGNSA. DNA of the CDR3: TGTGCCAGCAGCCGGCGGGGGAGTAATGAAAAACGGTTTTTT. Residues: CASSRRGSNEKRFF.

This clonotype came up a few times. The chain joins TRBV29-1 to TRBJ2-2; 14 positions match TRBD2. Trimming cost V 7 bases and J 6 bases; bases outside gene matches: 10. Germline lookup yields CDR1 SQVTM and CDR2 ANQGSEA. This CDR3 is built from 16 residues. CDR3 loop: CSASLTSGGVSGELFF. CDR3 DNA sequence: TGCAGCGCCTCGCTGACTAGCGGGGGGGTATCCGGGGAGCTGTTTTTT.

This clonotype appeared a few times. The chain couples TRBV27 to TRBJ2-3; possible D gene TRBD2, 6 bases. CDR1 is MNHEY and CDR2 is SMNVEV in the germline V gene (reference sequence). CDR3 size: 18 residues. V lost 2 bases and J lost 6, with 24 bases in between. The CDR3 spells CASSLIKSGTSRQDTQYF. CDR3 sequence (DNA): TGTGCCAGCAGTTTAATTAAGTCAGGTACTAGCCGACAGGATACGCAGTATTTT.

The sample holds many counts of this clonotype. CDR3 residues: CASSLEAAPQFF. The CDR3 nucleotides are TGTGCCAGCAGCTTGGAGGCGGCCCCACAGTTCTTC. The rearrangement links TRBV7-2 to TRBJ2-1, with TRBD2 as a possible D gene (5 bases). V was pared by 3 bases and J by 13 bases, with 13 bases between. The CDR3 runs to 12 residues. Germline CDR1 SGHTA, CDR2 FQGNSA.

This clonotype was seen at least ten times. This chain connects TRBV29-1 to TRBJ2-5; either TRBD1 or TRBD2 may supply D (6 bases each). The CDR3 is 13 residues long. Germline V gene data show CDR1 as SQVTM and CDR2 as ANQGSEA. V lost 7 bases and J lost 4, with 16 bases in between. The CDR3 sequence is CSAGGYGGETQYF. CDR3 nucleotides: TGCAGCGCCGGGGGCTACGGGGGAGAGACCCAGTACTTC.

About this clonotype itself: Possible read error: a much larger clone is one base away. The chain has TRBV20-1 and TRBJ2-1; unclear D gene. The CDR3 consists of 12 residues. The germline gives CDR1 DFQATT, CDR2 SNEGSKA (reference sequence). V lost 3 bases, J lost 2 bases, and 5 bases lay in between. The CDR3 loop is CSASGAYNEQFF. CDR3 DNA: TGCAGTGCTAGTGGGGCCTACAATGAGCAGTTCTTC.

This clonotype was seen a few times. A much larger clone differs by one base, so this may be a read error. The chain is built from TRBV27 and TRBJ1-2, with 8 bases identical to TRBD1. From germline, CDR1 is MNHEY and CDR2 SMNVEV (reference sequence). J was trimmed by 2 bases and V by 4 bases; bases with no gene match: 0. There are 13 residues in the CDR3. The CDR3 sequence: CASSWDRNYGYTF. CDR3 coding DNA: TGTGCCAGCAGTTGGGACAGGAACTATGGCTACACCTTC.

Only a few counts were recorded for this clonotype. The chain carries TRBV19 and TRBJ2-1, with 7 positions matching TRBD2. The trim removed 5 bases at V and 7 bases at J, leaving 11 bases unmatched. The CDR3 is 15 amino acids. The germline V gene encodes CDR1 LNHDA and CDR2 SQIVND (reference sequence). The CDR3 coding sequence is TGTGCCAGTAGTGGGGGGGGGTCTCTTAATAATGAGCAGTTCTTC. This translates into CASSGGGSLNNEQFF. Filled out from reference TRBV19 and TRBJ2-1, the complete variable domain reads DGGITQSPKYLFRKEGQNVTLSCEQNLNHDAMYWYRQDPGQGLRLIYYSQIVNDFQKGDIAEGYSVSREKKESFPLTVTSAQKNPTAFYLCASSGGGSLNNEQFFGPGTRLTVL.

This clonotype was counted at least ten times. The chain recombines TRBV7-2 with TRBJ2-5; 10 bases line up with TRBD2. The germline V gene encodes CDR1 SGHTA and CDR2 FQGNSA. With V trimmed by 5 bases and J by 5 bases, 11 bases remained unmatched. This CDR3 comprises 16 residues. The CDR3 sequence: CASSQRPGLAWETQYF. CDR3 sequence (DNA): TGTGCCAGCAGCCAACGCCCGGGACTAGCGTGGGAGACCCAGTACTTC.